These 26 T cell receptor beta chains were all obtained from the same sample, sequenced in a study of T cell clones after liver transplantation. Sequencing used immunoSEQ multiplex PCR; TCRdb keeps in-frame clones, though not all of them. The data hold more than 95,000 clones, with 82% observed a single time. The specimen comprised CD4+ T cells from blood, sampled before liver transplant. The receptors here all came from a human donor who received a liver transplant.

This sequence joins TRBV5-1 and TRBJ2-2; a possible D gene is TRBD1 (6 bases). V lost 0 bases to trimming and J lost 4 bases, with 10 bases between them. The CDR3 sequence is 15 residues long. CDR1 and CDR2 from the germline V gene are SGHRS and YFSETQ. The CDR3 coding sequence is TGCGCCAGCAGCTTGGAATGGACAGCCACCGGGGAGCTGTTTTTT. Translating it yields CASSLEWTATGELFF. Combining the CDR3 with reference TRBV5-1 and TRBJ2-2 gives the whole variable domain KAGVTQTPRYLIKTRGQQVTLSCSPISGHRSVSWYQQTPGQGLQFLFEYFSETQRNKGNFPGRFSGRQFSNSRSEMNVSTLELGDSALYLCASSLEWTATGELFFGEGSRLTVL.

This chain uses TRBV19 with TRBJ2-1; D unclear. Germline lookup yields CDR1 LNHDA and CDR2 SQIVND (reference sequence). V dropped 5 bases and J dropped 7 bases, with 9 bases sitting between them. This CDR3 has 12 amino acids. The CDR3 bases are TGTGCCAGTAGTCCCCTACAGAATGAGCAGTTCTTC. It codes for CASSPLQNEQFF.

The CDR3 spells CASGRLAGQTGELFF. The CDR3, as DNA: TGTGCTAGTGGTAGACTAGCGGGACAAACCGGGGAGCTGTTTTTT. The J gene is TRBJ2-2, the V gene TRBV12-5; TRBD2 agrees at 11 bases. Germline V CDR1 and CDR2: LGHNT, FRNRAP. The CDR3 spans 15 residues. V shed 5 bases, J shed 5 bases, and the junction held 4 bases outside the gene matches.

The chain carries TRBV6-4 and TRBJ2-2, with D uncertain. Germline CDR1 and CDR2: MRHNA and SNTAGT. Trimming cost V 4 bases and J 8 bases, with 14 bases left between them. The CDR3 loop spans 14 amino acids. CDR3 nucleotide sequence: TGTGCCAGCAGTGGCCCCGGTTCACTTGGGGAGCTGTTTTTT. It is translated as CASSGPGSLGELFF.

This clone was counted between two and nine times. The chain couples TRBV7-8 to TRBJ2-1; D is ambiguous. Germline-derived CDR1 and CDR2 are SGHVS and FQNEAQ. Trimming shortened V by 4 bases and J by 8 bases, and 6 bases separated the two germline ends. The CDR3 loop spans 11 amino acids. The CDR3 nucleotides are TGTGCCAGCAGCTCCGGCGATGAGCAGTTCTTC. Its protein is CASSSGDEQFF. Looking up the rest from reference TRBV7-8 and TRBJ2-1 gives the full variable domain: GAGVSQSPRYKVAKRGQDVALRCDPISGHVSLFWYQQALGQGPEFLTYFQNEAQLDKSGLPSDRFFAERPEGSVSTLKIQRTQQEDSAVYLCASSSGDEQFFGPGTRLTVL.

CDR3 residues: CASSLDRDEQYF. The CDR3 nucleotides read TGTGCCAGCAGCTTGGACAGGGACGAGCAGTACTTC. V is TRBV7-9 and J is TRBJ2-7; 8 positions agree with TRBD1. The trim removed 3 bases at V and 5 bases at J, leaving 0 bases unmatched. The CDR3 length is 12 residues. Germline assignment: CDR1 SEHNR and CDR2 FQNEAQ (reference sequence).

In the case of this clone: Other DNA sequences within the sample encode an identical CDR3. This chain connects TRBV18 to TRBJ2-5; 7 nucleotides match TRBD1. This CDR3 has 15 residues. Trimming removed 1 base from V and 5 bases from J; junction bases left unmatched: 7. In germline, CDR1 is KGHSH, CDR2 LQKENI. The CDR3 loop reads CASSPRQGREETQYF. The CDR3, as DNA: TGTGCCAGCTCACCACGACAGGGAAGGGAGGAGACCCAGTACTTC.

V and J are TRBV5-1 and TRBJ2-1; 9 positions match TRBD2. The CDR3 totals 13 residues. Germline CDR1 and CDR2: SGHRS and YFSETQ. Trimming cost V 6 bases and J 10 bases; bases outside gene matches: 8. The CDR3 region has the DNA TGCGCCAGCATCCCCCTCGCGGGAGGGGAGCAGTTCTTC. This codes for CASIPLAGGEQFF.

The CDR3 DNA reads as TGTGCCAGCAGTTCTTTTCCGGACAGGGTTTCCTACAATGAGCAGTTCTTC. It codes for CASSSFPDRVSYNEQFF. The chain carries TRBV27 and TRBJ2-1; 8 bases map to TRBD1. Germline assignment: CDR1 MNHEY and CDR2 SMNVEV (reference sequence). The CDR3 contains 17 residues. After removal of 4 bases from V and 1 base from J, the junction contained 9 bases not matched to a gene.

The V gene is TRBV4-2, the J gene TRBJ2-3; TRBD2 aligns across 8 bases. This CDR3 has 17 residues. Germline assignment: CDR1 LGHNA and CDR2 YNFKEQ. V dropped 0 bases and J dropped 2; count of bases not matched to a gene: 7. CDR3 region: CASSQDGAGGATDTQYF. Written as DNA, the CDR3 is TGTGCCAGCAGCCAAGATGGTGCGGGGGGCGCCACAGATACGCAGTATTTT.

V gene TRBV15 combines with J gene TRBJ1-1; D is perhaps TRBD1 (6 bases). Germline CDR1 reads LNHNV; CDR2 reads YYDKDF (reference sequence). The V and J ends lost 1 base and 1 base respectively, with 10 bases between them. The CDR3 sequence is 15 residues long. The CDR3 bases are TGTGCCACCAGCAGAGTCATGACAGGGAACACTGAAGCTTTCTTT. This sequence encodes CATSRVMTGNTEAFF.

The chain carries TRBV27 and TRBJ1-1; tentatively, D is TRBD1 (5 bases). Trimming stripped 8 bases from V and 0 bases from J, with 10 bases between. This CDR3 has 13 residues. The V gene's germline CDR1 is MNHEY and CDR2 SMNVEV (reference sequence). The CDR3 DNA reads TGTGCCAGCCTAGGGACGTTGAACACTGAAGCTTTCTTT. Translation: CASLGTLNTEAFF.

The chain couples TRBV4-2 to TRBJ2-2; 9 positions match TRBD2. V dropped 5 bases and J dropped 5; count of bases not matched to a gene: 15. This CDR3 has 18 amino acids. Germline V gene lookup returns CDR1 LGHNA and CDR2 YNFKEQ. CDR3 in DNA: TGTGCCAGCAGCACCCACCCGGTTAGCGGGGGAGAGACCGGGGAGCTGTTTTTT. Protein product: CASSTHPVSGGETGELFF.

The V and J genes are TRBV2 and TRBJ1-2; D perhaps matches TRBD1 (5 bases). The CDR3 extends over 14 amino acids. The V gene's germline CDR1 is SNHLY and CDR2 FYNNEI. Trimming took off 6 bases at V and 2 bases at J, with 13 bases between the two ends. Here the CDR3 reads CASRGEGPNYGYTF. CDR3 coding DNA: TGTGCCAGCAGAGGAGAGGGACCGAACTATGGCTACACCTTC.

The V and J genes are TRBV6-1 and TRBJ2-2; D gene ambiguous. Trimming took off 5 bases at V and 2 bases at J, with 6 bases between the two ends. The CDR3 extends over 13 amino acids. Germline assignment: CDR1 MNHNS and CDR2 SASEGT. CDR3 sequence: CASSSGNTGELFF. The CDR3 DNA reads as TGTGCCAGCAGTTCTGGTAACACCGGGGAGCTGTTTTTT.

The chain joins TRBV28 to TRBJ1-1; D might be TRBD1 (6 bases). From germline, CDR1 is MDHEN and CDR2 SYDVKM. Trimming took off 6 bases at V and 5 bases at J, with 16 bases between the two ends. The CDR3 runs 14 residues. The CDR3 region is CASSPLRGQTEAFF. As DNA, the CDR3 is TGTGCCAGCAGCCCACTTCGAGGACAGACTGAAGCTTTCTTT.

The V and J genes are TRBV2 and TRBJ1-6, with D possibly TRBD1 on 6 matching bases. The CDR3 covers 14 residues. Germline loops: CDR1 SNHLY, CDR2 FYNNEI. With 6 bases removed from V and 6 bases from J, the gap between germline ends came to 12 bases. The CDR3 here is CASRKQGTNSPLHF. The CDR3, as DNA: TGTGCCAGCAGGAAGCAGGGGACTAATTCACCCCTCCACTTT. Full variable domain (outside the CDR3, taken from reference TRBV2 and TRBJ1-6): EPEVTQTPSHQVTQMGQEVILRCVPISNHLYFYWYRQILGQKVEFLVSFYNNEISEKSEIFDDQFSVERPDGSNFTLKIRSTKLEDSAMYFCASRKQGTNSPLHFGNGTRLTVT.

V gene TRBV11-2 combines with J gene TRBJ2-5; D not resolved. CDR1 and CDR2 from the germline V gene are SGHAT and FQNNGV. CDR3 size: 13 residues. V lost 2 bases to trimming and J lost 4 bases, with 8 bases between them. The CDR3 sequence is CASSLSLRETQYF. CDR3 nucleotide sequence: TGTGCCAGCAGCTTAAGTCTTCGAGAGACCCAGTACTTC.

CDR3 residues: CASSELRRANTEAFF. For the CDR3, the DNA is TGCGCCAGCAGTGAGTTACGCAGGGCGAACACTGAAGCTTTCTTT. V and J are TRBV10-2 and TRBJ1-1; TRBD1 might be the D (5 bases). Per germline, CDR1 WSHSY and CDR2 SAAADI. Trimming cost V 1 base and J 1 base, with 10 bases left between them. CDR3 length: 15 residues.

This chain links TRBV5-1 with TRBJ2-5; no reliable D call. The length of the CDR3 is 18 residues. The germline V and J ends were trimmed by 0 bases and 5 bases, with 23 bases remaining between them. In germline, CDR1 is SGHRS, CDR2 YFSETQ. CDR3 coding DNA: TGCGCCAGCAGCTTGGAGATCCCCCTGTCCAGGCCGTCGGAGACCCAGTACTTC. Amino acid sequence: CASSLEIPLSRPSETQYF.

This clone appeared a single time. V gene TRBV25-1 combines with J gene TRBJ1-1, with 7 bases identical to TRBD1. Trimming cost V 4 bases and J 5 bases; bases outside gene matches: 4. CDR3 size: 13 residues. Per germline, CDR1 MGHDK and CDR2 SYGVNS. The CDR3 DNA follows: TGTGCCAGCAGTGGAGGGGGCTGGACTGAAGCTTTCTTT. Translation gives CASSGGGWTEAFF.

This rearrangement joins TRBV6-1 to TRBJ2-2; the D is unclear. The germline CDR1 and CDR2 sequences are MNHNS and SASEGT. The CDR3 totals 11 residues. V lost 5 bases and J 7 bases, leaving 5 bases between the germline ends. CDR3 bases: TGTGCCAGCAGTCTTGTCGGGGAGCTGTTTTTT. It yields the protein CASSLVGELFF.

V usage is TRBV14 and J usage is TRBJ1-1; D gene uncertain. The germline V gene has CDR1 SGHDN and CDR2 FVKESK. V was trimmed by 0 bases and J by 10 bases, leaving 12 bases between them. The CDR3 extends over 13 amino acids. CDR3 bases: TGTGCCAGCAGCCAAGATCGGCGGAAATTAGCTTTCTTT. It encodes CASSQDRRKLAFF.

This clone was detected only once. This sequence joins TRBV11-2 and TRBJ1-4; possibly TRBD1 for D (5 bases). This CDR3 region has 15 residues. Trimming stripped 6 bases from V and 7 bases from J, with 18 bases between. Germline V CDR1 and CDR2: SGHAT, FQNNGV. The CDR3 reads CASRAAIGGGEKLFF. The CDR3 DNA is TGTGCCAGCAGGGCGGCGATCGGGGGTGGTGAAAAACTGTTTTTT.

The CDR3 sequence is CSVGLLGNTGELFF. The CDR3 DNA reads as TGCAGCGTTGGCCTACTAGGAAACACCGGGGAGCTGTTTTTT. V gene TRBV29-1 combines with J gene TRBJ2-2; D possibly corresponds to TRBD2 (5 bases). In germline, CDR1 is SQVTM, CDR2 ANQGSEA. Trimming pared 4 bases from V and 2 bases from J, leaving 11 bases between. This CDR3 spans 14 amino acids.

The CDR3 sequence: CASSQDISLAGEDTQYF. For the CDR3, the DNA is TGCGCCAGCAGCCAAGATATAAGTCTAGCGGGAGAGGATACGCAGTATTTT. The chain has TRBV4-1 and TRBJ2-3; 10 bases align to TRBD2. V lost 0 bases and J lost 6; bases outside the gene matches: 9. The CDR3 covers 17 residues. The germline gives CDR1 MGHRA, CDR2 YSYEKL.